This T cell receptor beta chain was observed in a study of OX40 agonist ivuxolimab in advanced cancers. The overall study: Patients in the trial were receiving intravenous ivuxolimab every 2 weeks, at doses of 0.01 to 10 mg/kg.

General study findings and limits: Both CD4+ and CD8+ T cell populations in blood had undergone clonal expansion by week 6 at 0.1 to 3.0 mg/kg. There were, on average, more expanded clones in CD8+ T cells than in CD4+.

Individuals having autoimmune disease history or systemic immunosuppression were not enrolled. Regarding this clone: Its antigen is not identified.

Data came from immunoSEQ multiplex PCR; TCRdb stores just in-frame clones and leaves some out. The table lists approximately 91,000 clones, about 87% of them singletons. This specimen consisted of CD4+ or CD8+ T cells sorted from blood, obtained in a trial of the OX40 agonist ivuxolimab. This sequence was found in an adult with an advanced solid tumor such as melanoma, head and neck, liver or kidney cancer.

The CDR3 nucleotides read TGTGCCAGCAGCTTACAGGACCCTGGCTCTGGAAACACCATATATTTT. Translated, it gives CASSLQDPGSGNTIYF. The chain carries TRBV7-9 and TRBJ1-3; D gene uncertain. This CDR3 has 16 amino acids. Germline lookup yields CDR1 SEHNR and CDR2 FQNEAQ (reference sequence). V was clipped by 2 bases and J by 0 bases, with 11 bases between them.